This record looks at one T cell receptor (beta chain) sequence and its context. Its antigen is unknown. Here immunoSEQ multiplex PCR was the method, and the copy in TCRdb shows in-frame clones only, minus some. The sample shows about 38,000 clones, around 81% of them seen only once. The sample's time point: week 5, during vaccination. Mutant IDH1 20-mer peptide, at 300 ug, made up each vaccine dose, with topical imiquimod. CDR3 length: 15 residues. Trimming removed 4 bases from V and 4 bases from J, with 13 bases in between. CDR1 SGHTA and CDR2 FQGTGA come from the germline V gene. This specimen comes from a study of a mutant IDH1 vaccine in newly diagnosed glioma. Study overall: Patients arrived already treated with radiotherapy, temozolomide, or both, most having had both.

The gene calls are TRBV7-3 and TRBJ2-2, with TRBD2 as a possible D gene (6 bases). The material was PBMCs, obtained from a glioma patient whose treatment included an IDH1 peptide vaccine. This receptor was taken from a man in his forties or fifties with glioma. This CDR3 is CASSSGDMLTGELFF. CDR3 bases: TGTGCCAGCAGCTCGGGAGACATGCTCACCGGGGAGCTGTTTTTT.